This T cell receptor beta chain was obtained from a study of vaccination and CD4 T cells after COVID-19. As for the study in general: Six male and four female convalescents took part, two of them Hispanic. Blood was drawn a median 72 days post second dose, range 14 to 241.

The CDR3 has 15 amino acids. The V and J ends lost 7 bases and 7 bases respectively, with 17 bases between them. The germline V gene has CDR1 MNHNS and CDR2 SASEGT. Points on this clonotype: Its antigen is unidentified.

Treatment noted: approximately 10-day PBMC culture with coronavirus spike peptide pools or control peptides (ViraFEST assay). After being plated at roughly 2.2 million per well, PBMCs were cultured with about 10 IU/ml IL-2 and 10 ug/ml peptide pools. Culture proceeded for around 11 days, and CD4+ T cells were then isolated by negative selection. Sequencing of cultured CD4+ T cell DNA used the Oncomine TCR Beta short-read assay. TCRdb fed the PCR reads into MiXCR, producing one record per CDR3 protein. The data show 20,000 to 30,000 distinct CDR3 sequences, 64% seen once. The V call is TRBV6-1, the J call TRBJ1-6; a weak D match, TRBD1 (6 bases). The sample was CD4+ T cells from blood, cultured in vitro. The source is a human donor who had recovered from COVID-19. CDR3 in amino acids: CASTSAQGVNSPLHF. The CDR3 nucleotides read TGTGCCAGCACCTCCGCACAGGGAGTAAATTCACCCCTCCACTTT.